The sequence of this T cell receptor beta chain was determined in a study of siplizumab effects on memory and regulatory T cells. Findings and limits, study-wide: With siplizumab, cumulative frequency of CD4+ memory-derived alloreactive sequences dropped significantly. The naive T cell population seemed more diverse than memory cells and seemed a major contributor to the alloresponse.

This CDR3 is 18 amino acids long. V lost 7 bases to trimming and J lost 2 bases, with 24 bases between them. In the case of this clone: Antigen: not known.

Libraries were prepared by immunoSEQ multiplex PCR; TCRdb keeps only in-frame clonotypes and omits some of them. This sample yields 100,000 or so clones, of which roughly 91% are seen a single time; around 0.3% belongs to the top ten. The specimen sequenced was CD4+ T cells sorted from blood. This TCR derives from a human donor in good health. The chain is built from TRBV23-1 and TRBJ1-5; weak D call: TRBD1 (5 bases). TRBV23-1 is identified as an open reading frame with a role that is uncertain. The chain's CDR3 is CASNRDSHSMRGNQPQHF. CDR3 DNA: TGCGCCAGCAATCGGGACTCCCATTCGATGAGAGGCAATCAGCCCCAGCATTTT.